This TCR beta chain was retrieved from a study of blood T cell repertoires in COVID-19. As for the study in general: Sites in the United States, Italy and Spain provided acute and convalescent COVID-19 samples.

In the original processing: Amplification of reference gene primers was used by the study to estimate nucleated cell counts. Some clones are missing from TCRdb's copy, which holds only in-frame ones; the method was immunoSEQ multiplex PCR. The V and J calls and clone size come from that table; D and trimming were worked out from the DNA. The sample holds approximately 400,000 clones, roughly 91% seen once. Clinical history reported by participants formed the basis on which cohorts were assigned. Sequencing used PBMCs or T cells enriched from blood (not recorded which). The TCR comes from a woman aged 18-29 years who had recovered from COVID-19.

The CDR3 spells CASSLGDPGIGGYTF. CDR3 nucleotides: TGTGCCAGCAGTTTAGGAGACCCGGGGATAGGAGGCTACACCTTC. This chain links TRBV28 with TRBJ1-2; no clear D gene. Trimming cost V 2 bases and J 8 bases, with 18 bases left between them. The CDR3 length is 15 residues. Germline V gives CDR1 MDHEN, CDR2 SYDVKM.